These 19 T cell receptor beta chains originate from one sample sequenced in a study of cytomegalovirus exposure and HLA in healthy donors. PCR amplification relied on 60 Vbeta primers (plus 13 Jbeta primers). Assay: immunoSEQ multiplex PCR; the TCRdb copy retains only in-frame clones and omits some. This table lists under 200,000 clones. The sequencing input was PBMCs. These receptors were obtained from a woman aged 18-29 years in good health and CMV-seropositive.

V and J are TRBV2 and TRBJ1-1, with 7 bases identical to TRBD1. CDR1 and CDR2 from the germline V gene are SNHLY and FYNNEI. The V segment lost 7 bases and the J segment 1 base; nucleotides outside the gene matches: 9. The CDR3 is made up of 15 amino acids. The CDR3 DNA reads TGTGCCAGCACCGTTACAGGGGCGGGGAACACTGAAGCTTTCTTT. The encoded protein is CASTVTGAGNTEAFF.

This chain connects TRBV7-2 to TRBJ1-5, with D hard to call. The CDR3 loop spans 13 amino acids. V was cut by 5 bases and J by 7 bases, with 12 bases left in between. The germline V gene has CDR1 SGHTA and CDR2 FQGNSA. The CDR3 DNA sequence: TGTGCCAGCAGCAGGGAGGGAGGGCAGCCCCAGCATTTT. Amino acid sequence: CASSREGGQPQHF.

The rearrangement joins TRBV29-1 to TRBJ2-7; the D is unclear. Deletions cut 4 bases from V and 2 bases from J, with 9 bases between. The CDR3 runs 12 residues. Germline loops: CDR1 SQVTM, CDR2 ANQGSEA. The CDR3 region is CSVAPSAYEQYF. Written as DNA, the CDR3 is TGCAGCGTTGCCCCAAGCGCCTACGAGCAGTACTTC.

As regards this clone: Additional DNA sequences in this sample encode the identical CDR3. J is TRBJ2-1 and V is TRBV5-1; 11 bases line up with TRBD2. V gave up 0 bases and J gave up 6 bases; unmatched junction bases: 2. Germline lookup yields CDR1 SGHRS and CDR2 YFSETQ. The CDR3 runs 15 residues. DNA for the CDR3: TGCGCCAGCAGCTTGGGACTAGCGGGAATCAATGAGCAGTTCTTC. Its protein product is CASSLGLAGINEQFF.

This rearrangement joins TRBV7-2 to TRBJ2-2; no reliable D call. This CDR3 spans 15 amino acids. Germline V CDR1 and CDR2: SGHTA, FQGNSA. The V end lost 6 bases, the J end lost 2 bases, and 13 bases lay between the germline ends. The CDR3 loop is CASRGWRDNTGELFF. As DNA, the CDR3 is TGTGCCAGCAGGGGCTGGCGCGATAACACCGGGGAGCTGTTTTTT.

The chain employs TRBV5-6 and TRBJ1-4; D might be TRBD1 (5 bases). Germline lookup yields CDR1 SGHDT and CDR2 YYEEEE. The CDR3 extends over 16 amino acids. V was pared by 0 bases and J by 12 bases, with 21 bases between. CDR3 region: CASSLVSDSSGLQLFF. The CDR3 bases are TGTGCCAGCAGCTTGGTGTCAGACAGCTCAGGTCTCCAACTGTTTTTT.

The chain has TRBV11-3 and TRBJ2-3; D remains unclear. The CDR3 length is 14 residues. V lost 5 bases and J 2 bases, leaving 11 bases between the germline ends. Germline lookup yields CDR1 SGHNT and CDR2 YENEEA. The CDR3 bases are TGTGCCAGCAGCGCGCAAACTTTCACAGATACGCAGTATTTT. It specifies CASSAQTFTDTQYF.

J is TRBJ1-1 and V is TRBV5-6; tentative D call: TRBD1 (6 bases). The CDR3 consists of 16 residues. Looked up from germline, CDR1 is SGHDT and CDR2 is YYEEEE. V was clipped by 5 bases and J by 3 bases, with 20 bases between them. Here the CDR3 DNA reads TGTGCCAGCAGGGAGGGGGGGGCGGTCTCGGACACTGAAGCTTTCTTT. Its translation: CASREGGAVSDTEAFF.

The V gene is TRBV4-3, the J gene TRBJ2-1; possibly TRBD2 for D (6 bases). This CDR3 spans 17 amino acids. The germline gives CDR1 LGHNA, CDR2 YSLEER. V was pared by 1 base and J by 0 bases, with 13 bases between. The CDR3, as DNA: TGCGCCAGCAGCCAAGTTCTTCTAGCGAGCTCCTACAATGAGCAGTTCTTC. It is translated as CASSQVLLASSYNEQFF.

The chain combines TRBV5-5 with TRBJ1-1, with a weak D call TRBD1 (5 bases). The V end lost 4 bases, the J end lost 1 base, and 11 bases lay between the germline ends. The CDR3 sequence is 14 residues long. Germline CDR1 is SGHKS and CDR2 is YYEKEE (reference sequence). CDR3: CASSPGHPNTEAFF. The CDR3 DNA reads TGTGCCAGCAGCCCAGGACACCCGAACACTGAAGCTTTCTTT. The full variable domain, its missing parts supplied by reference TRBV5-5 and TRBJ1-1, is DAGVTQSPTHLIKTRGQQVTLRCSPISGHKSVSWYQQVLGQGPQFIFQYYEKEERGRGNFPDRFSARQFPNYSSELNVNALLLGDSALYLCASSPGHPNTEAFFGQGTRLTVV.

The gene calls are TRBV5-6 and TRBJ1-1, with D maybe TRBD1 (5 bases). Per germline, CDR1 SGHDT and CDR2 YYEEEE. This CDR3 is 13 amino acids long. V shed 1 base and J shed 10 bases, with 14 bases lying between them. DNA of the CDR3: TGTGCCAGCAGCTTGTTGCGACAGTCTGCAGCTTTCTTT. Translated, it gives CASSLLRQSAAFF.

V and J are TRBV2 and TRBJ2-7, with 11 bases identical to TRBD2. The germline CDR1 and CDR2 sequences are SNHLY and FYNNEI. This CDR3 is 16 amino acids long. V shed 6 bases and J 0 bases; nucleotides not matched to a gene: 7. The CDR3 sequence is CASSVGLAESSYEQYF. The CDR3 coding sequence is TGTGCCAGCAGCGTGGGACTAGCGGAAAGCTCCTACGAGCAGTACTTC.

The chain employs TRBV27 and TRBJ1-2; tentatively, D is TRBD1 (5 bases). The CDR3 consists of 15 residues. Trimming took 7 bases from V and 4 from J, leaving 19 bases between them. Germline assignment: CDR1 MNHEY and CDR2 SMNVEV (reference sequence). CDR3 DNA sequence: TGTGCCAGCACCCCTAGCGTGCAGGGAGCCTATGGCTACACCTTC. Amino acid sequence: CASTPSVQGAYGYTF.

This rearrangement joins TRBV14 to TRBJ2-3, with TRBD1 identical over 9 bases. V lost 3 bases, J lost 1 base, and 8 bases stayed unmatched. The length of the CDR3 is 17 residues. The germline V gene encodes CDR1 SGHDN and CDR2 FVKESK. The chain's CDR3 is CASSQFRDRVGTDTQYF. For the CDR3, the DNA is TGTGCCAGCAGCCAGTTCCGGGACAGGGTGGGCACAGATACGCAGTATTTT. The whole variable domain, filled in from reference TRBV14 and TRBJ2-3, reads EAGVTQFPSHSVIEKGQTVTLRCDPISGHDNLYWYRRVMGKEIKFLLHFVKESKQDESGMPNNRFLAERTGGTYSTLKVQPAELEDSGVYFCASSQFRDRVGTDTQYFGPGTRLTVL.

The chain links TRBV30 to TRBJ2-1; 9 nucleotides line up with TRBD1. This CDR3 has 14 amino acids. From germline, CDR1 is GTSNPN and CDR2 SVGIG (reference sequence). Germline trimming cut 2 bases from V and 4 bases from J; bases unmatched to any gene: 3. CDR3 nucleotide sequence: TGTGCCTGGAGTATCGGGACAGGGTACAATGAGCAGTTCTTC. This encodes CAWSIGTGYNEQFF.

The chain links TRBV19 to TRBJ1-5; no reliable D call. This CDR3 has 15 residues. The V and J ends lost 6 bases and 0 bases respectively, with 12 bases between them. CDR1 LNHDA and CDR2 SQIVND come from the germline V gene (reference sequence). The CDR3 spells CASRTALYSNQPQHF. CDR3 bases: TGTGCCAGTAGGACCGCACTATATAGCAATCAGCCCCAGCATTTT.

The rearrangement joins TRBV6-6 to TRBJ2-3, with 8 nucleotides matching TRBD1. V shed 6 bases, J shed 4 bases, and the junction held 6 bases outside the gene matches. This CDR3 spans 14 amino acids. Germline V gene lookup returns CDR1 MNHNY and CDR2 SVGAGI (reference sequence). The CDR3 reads CASRNIQGADTQYF. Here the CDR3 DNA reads TGTGCCAGCAGAAATATACAGGGGGCAGATACGCAGTATTTT.

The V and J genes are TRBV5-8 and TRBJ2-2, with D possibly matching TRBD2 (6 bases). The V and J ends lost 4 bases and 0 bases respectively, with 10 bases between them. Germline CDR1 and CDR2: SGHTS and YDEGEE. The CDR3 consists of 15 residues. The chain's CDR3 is CASSGRTPNTGELFF. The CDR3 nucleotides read TGTGCCAGCAGCGGGAGGACACCGAACACCGGGGAGCTGTTTTTT.

Written as DNA, the CDR3 is TGTGCCAGTAGAGAAACCCGGGAGAGGAACTATGGCTACACCTTC. This sequence encodes CASRETRERNYGYTF. This chain connects TRBV19 to TRBJ1-2, with D unresolved. Germline-derived CDR1 and CDR2 are LNHDA and SQIVND (reference sequence). This CDR3 has 15 amino acids. V was cut by 6 bases and J by 2 bases, with 16 bases left in between.